The rows below give T cell receptor beta chains drawn from one sample of a study of identical twins. A single record per CDR3 protein comes from TCRdb applying MiXCR to the 5' RACE reads. This table has just under 650,000 distinct CDR3 sequences, about 7.6% appearing once. This same sample was also part of a study on yellow fever vaccine responses in identical twins.

The specimen was PBMCs. The receptor set was obtained from a woman aged 18 to 35 in good health. CDR3s include the opening cysteine and the closing phenylalanine or tryptophan.

J	V	CDR3
TRBJ2-7	TRBV7-9	CASSLDTRPEQYF
TRBJ2-5	TRBV6-6	CASSWDYQETQYF
TRBJ2-1	TRBV12-3/TRBV12-4	CASSHRQGYNEQFF
TRBJ2-7	TRBV7-9	CASSSLTSGTLYEQYF
TRBJ2-2	TRBV6-1	CAGMGARGTGELFF
TRBJ1-5	TRBV10-2	CASRSGTENNQPQHF
TRBJ2-2	TRBV3-1	CASSQVVTLNTGELFF
TRBJ2-7	TRBV5-1	CASSGTGTSVEEQYF
TRBJ2-3	TRBV9	CASSPPGLAGTDTQYF
TRBJ2-1	TRBV7-9	CASSSPGLLYNEQFF
TRBJ1-1	TRBV7-9	CASSHGQMNTEAFF
TRBJ2-2	TRBV18	CASSPTQGGELFF
TRBJ2-5	TRBV12-3/TRBV12-4	CASTPGTSGLGPQETQYF
TRBJ2-1	TRBV3-1	CASSQGDNYNEQFF
TRBJ2-3	TRBV5-6	CASSSGTLTDTQYF
TRBJ2-2	TRBV6-5	CASSFSGLDTGELFF
TRBJ2-3	TRBV12-3/TRBV12-4	CASIRDRTDTQYF
TRBJ2-3	TRBV20-1	CSVGTRRDTQYF
TRBJ2-1	TRBV5-1	CASSHGEFSYNEQFF
TRBJ2-1	TRBV12-3/TRBV12-4	CASSFLLGRSYNEQFF
TRBJ2-1	TRBV13	CASSPPGGVGYNEQFF
TRBJ2-3	TRBV6-4	CASSDGLADTQYF
TRBJ2-3	TRBV2	CASRLDSTDTQYF
TRBJ2-3	TRBV5-1	CASSLSGDTSTDTQYF
TRBJ1-6	TRBV12-3/TRBV12-4	CASSPDRKNSPLHF
TRBJ2-3	TRBV3-1	CASSHFSGTSGTWGTDTQYF
TRBJ2-4	TRBV20-1	CSASIPQRGMPLAKNIQYF
TRBJ2-7	TRBV7-6	CASSPSWETYEQYF
TRBJ1-6	TRBV5-1	CASSFLDGSNNSPLHF
TRBJ2-7	TRBV4-1	CASSQDWVGGVRGEQYF
TRBJ1-2	TRBV29-1	CSGTGVDGYTF
TRBJ1-2	TRBV12-3/TRBV12-4	CASREDTGYGYTF
TRBJ2-5	TRBV5-1	CASSRDRPEIETQYF
TRBJ2-7	TRBV29-1	CSVEAGSEQYF
TRBJ2-3	TRBV4-1	CASSQIHGSTQYF
TRBJ2-6	TRBV5-1	CASSLESGGFSGANVLTF
TRBJ2-1	TRBV29-1	CSVIAENYNEQFF
TRBJ1-1	TRBV7-9	CASSLAAVMNTEAFF
TRBJ2-3	TRBV29-1	CSVEGGGLGTDTQYF
TRBJ2-2	TRBV29-1	CSAWTLNTGELFF
TRBJ1-1	TRBV4-1	CASSQATGNTEAFF
TRBJ1-5	TRBV28	CASTWTVNQPQHF
TRBJ1-5	TRBV2	CASSEEGQRRQPQHF
TRBJ2-2	TRBV25-1	CASSVVTGANTGELFF
TRBJ2-1	TRBV20-1	CSARDPGTSGGRWSYNEQFF
TRBJ2-1	TRBV27	CASTGQSPTYNEQFF
TRBJ2-3	TRBV7-9	CASSISGGITDTQYF
TRBJ2-3	TRBV20-1	CSARVLPSGVSTDTQYF